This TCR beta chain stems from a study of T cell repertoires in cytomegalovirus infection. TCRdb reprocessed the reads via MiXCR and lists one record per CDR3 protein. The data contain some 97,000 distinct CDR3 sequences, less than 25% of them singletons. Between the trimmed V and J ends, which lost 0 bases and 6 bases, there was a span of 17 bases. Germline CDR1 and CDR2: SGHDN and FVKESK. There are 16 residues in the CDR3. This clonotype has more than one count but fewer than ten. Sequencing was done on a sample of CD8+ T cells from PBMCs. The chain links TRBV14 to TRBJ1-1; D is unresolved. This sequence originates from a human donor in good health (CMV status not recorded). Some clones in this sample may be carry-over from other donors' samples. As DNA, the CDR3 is TGTGCCAGCAGCCAAGATCGTTCCTTGACTCTCCCTGAAGCTTTCTTT. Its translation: CASSQDRSLTLPEAFF.